The rows below give T cell receptor beta chains drawn from one sample of a study of shared clonotypes between healthy human individuals. Method: immunoSEQ multiplex PCR; TCRdb's copy keeps in-frame clones and lacks some. The sample contains about 2 million clones, about 95% of which appear only once. The sample consisted of naive CD8+ T cells sorted from blood. All receptors come from a man aged 18-30 years in good health. Each CDR3 is given with its conserved first and last residue. The D gene is left open where the match is weak. Only some rows state a clone size, as once, few, many or a class for expanded clones.

DNA: TGTGCCAGCAGCTTAGCGCGGTTCATGAACACTGAAGCTTTCTTT
CDR3: CASSLARFMNTEAFF
D: NA
J: TRBJ1-1
V: TRBV11-2
size: NA

DNA: TGTGCCAGCAGCGTAGTTGGGGTATTGGGGGCCAACGTCCTGACTTTC
CDR3: CASSVVGVLGANVLTF
D: NA
J: TRBJ2-6
V: TRBV27
size: NA

DNA: TGTGCCAGCAGTCCGCAGGGTTACGAGCAGTACTTC
CDR3: CASSPQGYEQYF
D: NA
J: TRBJ2-7
V: TRBV27
size: NA

DNA: TGCGCCAGCAGTGAGAGGGGGTCCGGTTACGAGCAGTACTTC
CDR3: CASSERGSGYEQYF
D: NA
J: TRBJ2-7
V: TRBV10-2
size: NA

DNA: TGTGCCAGCGGCGGGGCGCTACTAAGCTCCTACAATGAGCAGTTCTTC
CDR3: CASGGALLSSYNEQFF
D: NA
J: TRBJ2-1
V: TRBV9
size: NA

DNA: TGTGCCAGCAGCTCCTTGTCTGAAGCTAACTATGGCTACACCTTC
CDR3: CASSSLSEANYGYTF
D: NA
J: TRBJ1-2
V: TRBV7-2
size: NA

DNA: TGTGCCAGCAGCATAGGAAGTGGGGTGGGGGACTCACCCCTCCACTTT
CDR3: CASSIGSGVGDSPLHF
D: NA
J: TRBJ1-6
V: TRBV7-9
size: NA

DNA: TGTGCCAGCAGTTATGGGGCCACAGATACGCAGTATTTT
CDR3: CASSYGATDTQYF
D: NA
J: TRBJ2-3
V: TRBV6-5
size: once

DNA: TGTGCCAGCAGCTCAAAGGTCCTAGCGGGGGGGCAACAAGAGACCCAGTACTTC
CDR3: CASSSKVLAGGQQETQYF
D: TRBD2
J: TRBJ2-5
V: TRBV7-9
size: NA

DNA: TGTGCCTGGAAAGGAGACAACAGGTACGAGCAGTACTTC
CDR3: CAWKGDNRYEQYF
D: NA
J: TRBJ2-7
V: TRBV30
size: NA

DNA: TGTGCCAGCAGTCACACCCCTATCGGCGATGAGCAGTTCTTC
CDR3: CASSHTPIGDEQFF
D: NA
J: TRBJ2-1
V: TRBV6-5
size: NA

DNA: TGTGCCAGCAGCTTAGTCGGGCAAGAGACCCAGTACTTC
CDR3: CASSLVGQETQYF
D: NA
J: TRBJ2-5
V: TRBV11-2
size: NA

DNA: TGTGCCAGCAGCGCTCAGTCGACAAACTATGGCTACACCTTC
CDR3: CASSAQSTNYGYTF
D: NA
J: TRBJ1-2
V: TRBV9
size: once

DNA: TGTGCCAGTTCTTTGGCGGGCTCCCTTAATGAAAAACTGTTTTTT
CDR3: CASSLAGSLNEKLFF
D: NA
J: TRBJ1-4
V: TRBV28
size: NA

DNA: TGTGCCTGGAGACAGGAGTGGGAGACCCAGTACTTC
CDR3: CAWRQEWETQYF
D: NA
J: TRBJ2-5
V: TRBV30
size: NA

DNA: TGTGCCAGCAGCTCCCAGGGCGGGGATACCTACGAGCAGTACTTC
CDR3: CASSSQGGDTYEQYF
D: NA
J: TRBJ2-7
V: TRBV7-9
size: NA